This is a list of T cell receptor beta chains from one sample in a study of T cell repertoires in cytomegalovirus infection. MiXCR, run by TCRdb on the reads, gives a single entry per CDR3 protein. The sample gives approximately 990,000 distinct CDR3 sequences, under 40% of which show up once; roughly an eighth is in the top ten. No antigen is known for these receptors. This sample comprised cultured CD8+ T cells from PBMCs, obtained from culture after CMV antigen stimulation. These receptors came from a human donor in good health (CMV status not recorded). Some clones in this sample may be carry-over from other donors' samples. Both conserved end residues are part of each CDR3. The D gene is left open where the match is weak. Expanded clones get a size class; other rows say once, few or many, or leave the size out.

>TRBD1|TRBV27|13|.|TRBJ1-1
CATIDRANTEAFF
TGTGCCACTATTGACAGGGCCAACACTGAAGCTTTCTTT
>TRBD1|TRBV19|13|many|TRBJ2-1
CASSFPGGNEQFF
TGTGCCAGTAGTTTCCCAGGGGGCAATGAGCAGTTCTTC
>.|TRBV6-5|14|few|TRBJ1-6
CASSYGGNNSPLHF
TGTGCCAGCAGTTACGGGGGCAATAATTCACCCCTCCACTTT
>TRBD1|TRBV15|15|few|TRBJ2-1
CATSSDRGVWNEQFF
TGTGCCACCAGCAGCGACAGGGGAGTATGGAATGAGCAGTTCTTC
>TRBD1|TRBV27|16|.|TRBJ2-7
CASSAPTGAEPYEQYF
TGTGCCAGCAGTGCCCCGACAGGGGCCGAACCTTACGAGCAGTACTTC
>TRBD1|TRBV12-5|13|few|TRBJ1-2
CASGLDRENGYTF
TGTGCTAGTGGCCTGGACAGGGAAAATGGCTACACCTTC
>.|TRBV27|14|few|TRBJ2-1
CATRTGGSYNEQFF
TGTGCCACCCGGACTGGCGGCTCCTACAATGAGCAGTTCTTC
>.|TRBV29-1|10|.|TRBJ1-1
CSAGRKDAFF
TGCAGCGCCGGACGGAAAGACGCTTTCTTT
>TRBD2|TRBV7-6|15|many|TRBJ2-1
CASSPSAGGSNEQFF
TGTGCCAGCAGCCCTTCAGCGGGGGGATCCAATGAGCAGTTCTTC
>TRBD1|TRBV7-9|15|few|TRBJ2-2
CASRLDRGSTGELFF
TGTGCCAGCAGACTAGACAGGGGAAGCACCGGGGAGCTGTTTTTT
>TRBD1|TRBV20-1|17|.|TRBJ1-1
CSARPRIGTAMNTEAFF
TGCAGTGCTAGACCCAGGATCGGGACAGCCATGAACACTGAAGCTTTCTTT
>.|TRBV19|18|.|TRBJ1-5
CASSPGTPEGDSNQPQHF
TGTGCCAGTAGTCCCGGGACACCTGAGGGGGATAGCAATCAGCCCCAGCATTTT
>TRBD2|TRBV7-9|21|.|TRBJ2-5
CASSSLFRASGGLFSQETQYF
TGTGCCAGCAGCTCCCTTTTTCGGGCTAGCGGGGGCCTTTTCTCCCAAGAGACCCAGTACTTC
>.|TRBV4-1|16|few|TRBJ2-6
CASSLGKGSGANVLTF
TGCGCCAGCAGCCTCGGGAAGGGGTCTGGGGCCAACGTCCTGACTTTC
>TRBD1|TRBV27|15|.|TRBJ1-3
CASRGTGALTNTIYF
TGTGCCAGCAGGGGGACAGGCGCCCTCACCAACACCATATATTTT
>.|TRBV12-3/TRBV12-4|14|.|TRBJ1-1
CASSLGAWNTEAFF
TGTGCCAGCAGTTTGGGGGCCTGGAACACTGAAGCTTTCTTT
>.|TRBV5-6|16|.|TRBJ2-2
CASSFDLQGYTGELFF
TGTGCCAGCAGCTTCGACCTCCAGGGATACACCGGGGAGCTGTTTTTT
>.|TRBV6-1|18|many|TRBJ2-3
CASSEDLPGLPLTDTQYF
TGTGCCAGCAGTGAAGATCTGCCGGGACTCCCATTAACGGATACGCAGTATTTT
>.|TRBV7-6|13|many|TRBJ2-3
CASSPEVPDTQYF
TGTGCCAGCAGCCCAGAAGTCCCAGATACGCAGTATTTT
>.|TRBV7-6|13|.|TRBJ1-2
CASSLLPRTGYTF
TGTGCCAGCAGCTTACTTCCCCGCACAGGCTACACCTTC
>.|TRBV7-6|15|.|TRBJ1-4
CVSSLARGIHEKLFF
TGTGTCAGCAGCTTAGCGCGGGGGATCCATGAAAAACTGTTTTTT
>.|TRBV7-9|14|many|TRBJ2-7
CASSLASGAYEQYF
TGTGCCAGCAGCTTAGCATCCGGGGCCTACGAGCAGTACTTC
>.|TRBV20-1|13|.|TRBJ1-2
CSASFPPTYGYTF
TGCAGTGCTAGTTTCCCCCCGACCTATGGCTACACCTTC
>TRBD1|TRBV28|16|.|TRBJ2-5
CASLQAPGTGQETQYF
TGTGCCAGCCTCCAAGCGCCCGGGACAGGCCAAGAGACCCAGTACTTC